This T cell receptor beta chain is drawn from a study of regulatory T cells in long-lasting Graves disease. Whole-study findings and limits: Researchers reported studying only peripheral blood, not thyroid tissue.

As for this clonotype: Antigen: not known.

The time point: newly diagnosed GD, antithyroid drugs for less than 3 months. From PBMCs, RNA was extracted and then used to make the TCR library. Arm-PCR of CDR3 regions and iRepertoire HTBI primers were used to build TCR beta libraries. A single record per CDR3 protein comes from TCRdb applying MiXCR to the multiplex PCR reads. The data contain about 450,000 distinct CDR3 sequences, about a sixth of them singletons. CDR3 length: 12 residues. In germline, CDR1 is ENHRY, CDR2 SYGVKD. V was pared by 2 bases and J by 3 bases, with 3 bases between. The sample was also reused in another study, on T cells in Graves' hyperthyroidism and ophthalmopathy. In that study: RT-PCR in the first round (using the HTBI primer set) targeted the TCR CDR3.

The chain carries TRBV10-3 and TRBJ2-3; D gene ambiguous. The source is a woman in her twenties or thirties with Graves disease. The sample consisted of peripheral blood mononuclear cells (PBMCs), taken at new diagnosis, from a patient treated with antithyroid drugs. CDR3: CAISETTDTQYF. The DNA for the CDR3 is TGTGCCATCAGTGAGACTACAGATACGCAGTATTTT.